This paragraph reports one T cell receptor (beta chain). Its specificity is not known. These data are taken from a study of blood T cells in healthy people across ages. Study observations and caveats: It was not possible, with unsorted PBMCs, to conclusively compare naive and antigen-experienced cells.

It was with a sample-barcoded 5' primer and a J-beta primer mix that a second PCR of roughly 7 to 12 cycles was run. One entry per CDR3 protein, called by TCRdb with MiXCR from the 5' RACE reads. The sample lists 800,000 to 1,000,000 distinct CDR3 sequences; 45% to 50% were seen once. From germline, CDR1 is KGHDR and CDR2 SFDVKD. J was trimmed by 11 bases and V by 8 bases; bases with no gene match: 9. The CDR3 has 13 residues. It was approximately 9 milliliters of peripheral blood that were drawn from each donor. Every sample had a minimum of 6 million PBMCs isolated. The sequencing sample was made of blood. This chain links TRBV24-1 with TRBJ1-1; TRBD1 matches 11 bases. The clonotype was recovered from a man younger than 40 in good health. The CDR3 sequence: CATTPGQGGYAFF. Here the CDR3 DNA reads TGTGCCACCACTCCGGGACAGGGGGGGTATGCTTTCTTT.